Presented here are 11 T cell receptor beta chains from one specimen sequenced in a study of blood T cell repertoires in COVID-19. Clones were read by immunoSEQ multiplex PCR, and TCRdb kept only the in-frame ones, dropping some. Of over 250,000 clones in the sample, roughly nine tenths were seen once. Sequenced: PBMCs or T cells enriched from blood (not recorded which). The receptors derive from a woman aged 60 to 75 who had recovered from COVID-19.

This chain connects TRBV11-2 to TRBJ2-5, with TRBD2 matching over 7 bases. Losses at the gene ends were 1 base for V and 1 base for J; bases not matched to a gene: 9. The CDR3 runs 17 residues. Per the germline V gene, CDR1 is SGHAT and CDR2 is FQNNGV. The CDR3 loop is CASSLGSRGGLQETQYF. CDR3 DNA: TGTGCCAGCAGCTTAGGGAGCCGCGGGGGTCTCCAAGAGACCCAGTACTTC.

The chain couples TRBV11-3 to TRBJ2-7, with 7 bases fitting TRBD1. Germline V CDR1 and CDR2: SGHNT, YENEEA. The CDR3 length is 11 residues. V shed 6 bases and J 6 bases; nucleotides not matched to a gene: 2. CDR3 in DNA: TGTGCCAGCAGAAACAGGGGCGAGCAGTACTTC. This translates into CASRNRGEQYF.

The chain employs TRBV2 and TRBJ1-4; 8 bases fit TRBD1. The V gene end was trimmed by 6 bases and the J gene end by 6 bases; junction bases not matched to a gene: 9. Germline-derived CDR1 and CDR2 are SNHLY and FYNNEI. The CDR3 runs to 15 residues. The CDR3 loop is CASSRTGTGYEKLFF. The CDR3 bases are TGTGCCAGCAGCCGAACCGGGACAGGTTATGAAAAACTGTTTTTT.

This clone was seen a single time. The rearrangement uses TRBV6-6 and TRBJ1-4; D not certain. The CDR3 has 15 amino acids. Germline CDR1 MNHNY, CDR2 SVGAGI (reference sequence). The germline V and J ends were trimmed by 4 bases and 8 bases, with 17 bases remaining between them. The DNA of the CDR3 is TGTGCCAGCAGTTCTCCCGAGGTGGGAGTCGAAAAACTGTTTTTT. Its translation is CASSSPEVGVEKLFF.

This clone was recorded only once. V is TRBV5-1 and J is TRBJ1-2; D is unresolved. Trimming removed 4 bases at V and 4 bases at J, with 17 bases between. Germline V gives CDR1 SGHRS, CDR2 YFSETQ. The CDR3 extends over 15 amino acids. In nucleotides, the CDR3 is TGCGCCAGCAGCCTGCCTCTCGGAGGATCCTATGGCTACACCTTC. Translated, it gives CASSLPLGGSYGYTF.

The V and J genes are TRBV7-3 and TRBJ2-2; D is unresolved. Trimming took 1 base from V and 2 from J, leaving 11 bases between them. CDR1 SGHTA and CDR2 FQGTGA come from the germline V gene. The CDR3 length is 16 residues. The CDR3 nucleotides are TGTGCCAGCAGCTTAAAACGGCAGACAAACACCGGGGAGCTGTTTTTT. As protein: CASSLKRQTNTGELFF.

This clone has a single count. The chain joins TRBV30 to TRBJ1-1, with D possibly matching TRBD1 (5 bases). V lost 3 bases and J lost 5, with 13 bases in between. This CDR3 comprises 13 residues. Germline assignment: CDR1 GTSNPN and CDR2 SVGIG (reference sequence). CDR3: CAWRGSGRTEAFF. The CDR3 DNA sequence: TGTGCCTGGAGGGGCTCAGGGAGGACTGAAGCTTTCTTT.

This chain connects TRBV19 to TRBJ2-2, with D tentatively TRBD1 (5 bases). The CDR3 runs 17 residues. With 8 bases removed from V and 5 bases from J, the gap between germline ends came to 24 bases. Germline lookup yields CDR1 LNHDA and CDR2 SQIVND (reference sequence). CDR3 sequence: CASSRALGVSGTGELFF. The CDR3 DNA sequence: TGTGCCAGTTCCCGGGCGTTAGGGGTTTCAGGAACCGGGGAGCTGTTTTTT.

The chain links TRBV11-2 to TRBJ1-2; 7 bases map to TRBD1. CDR1 is SGHAT and CDR2 is FQNNGV in the germline V gene. CDR3 length: 13 residues. The ends lost 1 base at V and 7 bases at J; junction bases unmatched: 3. CDR3: CASSLVTGFGYTF. The CDR3 bases are TGTGCCAGCAGCTTAGTGACAGGGTTTGGCTACACCTTC.

V gene TRBV3-1 (or the pseudogene TRBV3-2) combines with J gene TRBJ2-2, with 9 bases matching TRBD2. Germline V gene sequence: CDR1 LGHDT, CDR2 YNNKEL (reference sequence). The CDR3 sequence is 16 residues long. V lost 1 base and J lost 7; bases outside the gene matches: 7. The CDR3 loop reads CASSQGASGTGGELFF. Here the CDR3 DNA reads TGTGCCAGCAGCCAAGGCGCTAGCGGGACGGGCGGGGAGCTGTTTTTT.

CDR3 sequence: CASSTSGTGGEGYTF. CDR3 DNA sequence: TGTGCCAGTAGCACCAGCGGGACAGGGGGCGAGGGCTACACCTTC. The chain is built from TRBV19 and TRBJ1-2; TRBD1 matches 12 bases. The V gene end was trimmed by 6 bases and the J gene end by 8 bases; junction bases not matched to a gene: 10. The CDR3 runs 15 residues. The germline gives CDR1 LNHDA, CDR2 SQIVND (reference sequence).